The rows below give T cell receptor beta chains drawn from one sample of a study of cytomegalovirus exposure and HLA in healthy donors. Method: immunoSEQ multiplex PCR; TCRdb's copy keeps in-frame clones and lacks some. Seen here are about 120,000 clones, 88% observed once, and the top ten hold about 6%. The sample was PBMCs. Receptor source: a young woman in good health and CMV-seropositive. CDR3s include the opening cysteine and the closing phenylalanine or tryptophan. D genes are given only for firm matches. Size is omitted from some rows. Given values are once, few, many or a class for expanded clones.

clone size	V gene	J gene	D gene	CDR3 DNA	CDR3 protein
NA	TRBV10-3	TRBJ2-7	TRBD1	TGTGCCATCAGTGCGGACAGGGGCGAGCAGTACTTC	CAISADRGEQYF
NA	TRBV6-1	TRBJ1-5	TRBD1	TGTGCCAGCAGTGAAGCGCAAGGGGGCGATCAGCCCCAGCATTTT	CASSEAQGGDQPQHF
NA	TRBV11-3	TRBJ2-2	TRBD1	TGTGCCAGCAGCGACCGGGACAGGGATGTTACCGGGGAGCTGTTTTTT	CASSDRDRDVTGELFF
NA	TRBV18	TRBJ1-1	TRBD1	TGTGCCAGCTCACCTGAGACAGGGGGAACTGAAGCTTTCTTT	CASSPETGGTEAFF
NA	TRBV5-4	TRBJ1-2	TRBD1	TGTGCCAGCAGCGAACTCAGGGGGTCGGATGGCTACACCTTC	CASSELRGSDGYTF
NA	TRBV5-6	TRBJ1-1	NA	TGTGCCAGCAGTTCCGACTTGTGGACTGAAGCTTTCTTT	CASSSDLWTEAFF
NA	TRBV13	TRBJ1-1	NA	TGTGCCAGCAGCTTAGGTGGGGGGAGTACTGAAGCTTTCTTT	CASSLGGGSTEAFF
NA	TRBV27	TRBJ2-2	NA	TGTGCCAGCAGTTTTAGACGGGATCCCACCGGGGAGCTGTTTTTT	CASSFRRDPTGELFF
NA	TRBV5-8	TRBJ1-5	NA	TGTGCCAGCAGCTGGTGGGGGGACAATCAGCCCCAGCATTTT	CASSWWGDNQPQHF
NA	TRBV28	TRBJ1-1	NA	TGTGCCAGCACAGAATTCCAGGGGCTAATGATGAACACTGAAGCTTTCTTT	CASTEFQGLMMNTEAFF
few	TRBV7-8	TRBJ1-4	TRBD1	TGTGCCAGCAGCCTAGGCACAGGGGTGCGTGAAAAACTGTTTTTT	CASSLGTGVREKLFF
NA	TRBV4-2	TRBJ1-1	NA	TGTGCCAGCAGCCAATTCGTGGGCCAGGTCACTGAAGCTTTCTTT	CASSQFVGQVTEAFF
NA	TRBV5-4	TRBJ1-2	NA	TGTGCCAGCAGCCCGACAGGTTACGGCTATGGCTACACCTTC	CASSPTGYGYGYTF
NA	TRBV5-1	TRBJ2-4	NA	TGCGCCAGCAGCTTAGTAGGGCAGGGTGTAGCCAAAAACATTCAGTACTTC	CASSLVGQGVAKNIQYF
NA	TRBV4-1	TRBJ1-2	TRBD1	TGCGCCAGCAGCCATGTGAACAGGGGTACAAGGGGCTATGGCTACACCTTC	CASSHVNRGTRGYGYTF
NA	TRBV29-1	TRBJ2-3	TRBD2	TGCAGCGTAGGACTAGCGGGACTAGATACGCAGTATTTT	CSVGLAGLDTQYF
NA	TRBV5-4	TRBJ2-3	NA	TGTGCCAGCAGCTACAGGGACATACCAGATACGCAGTATTTT	CASSYRDIPDTQYF